This T cell receptor (beta chain) was captured by sequencing in a study of blood T cell repertoires in COVID-19. About the research overall: Sites across the United States, Italy and Spain contributed samples from acute and convalescent COVID-19.

Clones were read by immunoSEQ multiplex PCR, and TCRdb kept only the in-frame ones, dropping some. The sample lists roughly 200,000 clones; about four fifths were seen once. Seattle participants joined during active infection and were tracked over time. V lost 3 bases and J 2 bases, leaving 9 bases between the germline ends. Germline V gene sequence: CDR1 MNHEY, CDR2 SMNVEV (reference sequence). The CDR3 consists of 14 residues. The V and J genes are TRBV27 and TRBJ2-3; D is uncertain. The sample was peripheral blood. The receptor was derived from a woman aged 40 to 49 with COVID-19, enrolled during active disease. The CDR3 DNA reads as TGTGCCAGCAGTTTGACTGATGCCACAGATACGCAGTATTTT. Its translation: CASSLTDATDTQYF.